This T cell receptor beta chain derives from a study of identical twins. Study conclusions and caveats: Models underestimated out-of-frame TCR alpha sharing in monozygotic twins. Cord blood beta clonotypes that were abundant carried fewer insertions, and memory repertoires showed no such trend. With beta out-of-frame sequences, excess sharing by twins was weaker.

All donors were healthy, and all were Caucasian. TCRdb ran MiXCR on the 5' RACE reads and lists one entry per CDR3 protein. Found here are approximately 690,000 distinct CDR3 sequences, 6.1% of them singletons; the top ten hold roughly 2%. Trimming removed 3 bases from V and 0 bases from J, with 21 bases in between. CDR1 and CDR2 from the germline V gene are DFQATT and SNEGSKA (reference sequence). This CDR3 is 19 amino acids long. This clonotype was observed a few times. As yet, its antigen is unknown. Sequencing used naive T cells sorted from blood. The rearrangement uses TRBV20-1 and TRBJ2-6, with unresolved D. This clonotype originated in a young man in good health. CDR3 protein: CSASYGPPSGVSGANVLTF. DNA for the CDR3: TGCAGTGCTAGTTATGGACCCCCCTCTGGAGTCTCTGGGGCCAACGTCCTGACTTTC.